This TCR beta chain was recovered during a study of blood T cell repertoires in COVID-19. Study overall: Sites in the United States, Italy and Spain provided acute and convalescent COVID-19 samples. PBMCs, B-cell-depleted T cells, or T cells were the source of the cDNA or gDNA that made up the material.

After removal of 1 base from V and 8 bases from J, the junction contained 4 bases not matched to a gene. Germline V lookup: CDR1 MNHNS, CDR2 SASEGT. This CDR3 is 14 amino acids long. This clone has just a few counts. Per the original data handling: Scientists estimated how many nucleated cells there were by amplifying reference gene primers. The table came from immunoSEQ multiplex PCR; TCRdb's copy has only in-frame clones and leaves some out. The V and J calls and clone size were taken over from that table, and D and trimming were inferred from the DNA. The data show roughly 100,000 clones, approximately 76% seen once.

The chain uses TRBV6-1 and TRBJ1-4; 7 nucleotides align to TRBD1. Sequenced: peripheral blood. This clonotype was obtained from a man in his 70s with acute or convalescent COVID-19. As DNA, the CDR3 is TGTGCCAGCAGTGAAGGAGGGGGCGTGGAAAAACTGTTTTTT. It translates to CASSEGGGVEKLFF.